This record looks at one T cell receptor (beta chain) sequence and its context. The sample belongs to a study of blood T cell repertoires in COVID-19. Study information: Whether acute or convalescent, the COVID-19 samples came from the United States, Italy and Spain. The cDNA or gDNA used as material had been derived from T cells, B-cell-depleted T cells, or PBMCs.

CDR3 length: 14 amino acids. Germline lookup yields CDR1 MNHNS and CDR2 SASEGT. V lost 2 bases, J lost 0 bases, and 7 bases lay in between. The authors' processing: Amplification of reference gene primers was used by the study to estimate nucleated cell counts. Clones were read by immunoSEQ multiplex PCR, and TCRdb kept only the in-frame ones, dropping some. V, J and clone size were drawn from that table, and D and trimming were deduced from the DNA. The profile shows around 60,000 clones, approximately 77% of them singletons. This chain joins TRBV6-1 and TRBJ1-1; the D is unclear. Sequenced input: peripheral blood. The receptor was derived from a human donor in a cohort sampled during active COVID-19. The CDR3 protein is CASSEQNMNTEAFF. CDR3 nucleotides: TGTGCCAGCAGTGAACAGAACATGAACACTGAAGCTTTCTTT.